This is a list of T cell receptor beta chains from one sample in a study of blood T cell repertoires in COVID-19. This table comes from immunoSEQ multiplex PCR, and its TCRdb copy is limited to in-frame clones, with some not included. The repertoire holds some 100,000 clones, with around nine tenths as singletons. The sample was peripheral blood. Source of these receptors: an elderly woman with active COVID-19. Each CDR3 is given with its conserved first and last residue. Fields, in order: V gene, clone size, D gene, J gene, CDR3 DNA, CDR3 protein. A D gene is named only where the DNA matches it firmly. Part of the rows lack a size; the others show once, few, many or a class for expanded clones.

V gene: TRBV25-1; clone size: .; D gene: .; J gene: TRBJ2-1; CDR3 DNA: TGTGCCAGCAGTGAATACCCAGTAAATGAGCAGTTCTTC; CDR3 protein: CASSEYPVNEQFF
V gene: TRBV11-2; clone size: .; D gene: TRBD2; J gene: TRBJ2-3; CDR3 DNA: TGTGCCAGCAGCTTAGTGGGGACTACGGTCGGCACAGATACGCAGTATTTT; CDR3 protein: CASSLVGTTVGTDTQYF
V gene: TRBV27; clone size: .; D gene: TRBD2; J gene: TRBJ2-5; CDR3 DNA: TGTGCCAGCAGTTTAAGGGGGGGACTAGAAGAGACCCAGTACTTC; CDR3 protein: CASSLRGGLEETQYF
V gene: TRBV2; clone size: .; D gene: .; J gene: TRBJ1-2; CDR3 DNA: TGTGCCAGCTCGAACGACAGAGCAAGTGGAGGCTACACCTTC; CDR3 protein: CASSNDRASGGYTF
V gene: TRBV29-1; clone size: .; D gene: .; J gene: TRBJ2-5; CDR3 DNA: TGCAGCGTTGCCCCACAGGGCCCCCAAGAGACCCAGTACTTC; CDR3 protein: CSVAPQGPQETQYF
V gene: TRBV5-4; clone size: .; D gene: .; J gene: TRBJ2-5; CDR3 DNA: TGTGCCAGCAGCCTACCATCAAAAGAGACCCAGTACTTC; CDR3 protein: CASSLPSKETQYF
V gene: TRBV11-2; clone size: few; D gene: TRBD1; J gene: TRBJ2-7; CDR3 DNA: TGTGCCAGCAGCTCGCCTACAGGGGGCCCCTACGAGCAGTACTTC; CDR3 protein: CASSSPTGGPYEQYF
V gene: TRBV15; clone size: .; D gene: .; J gene: TRBJ2-3; CDR3 DNA: TGTGCCACCAGCAGAGAGGTAGGAGGCGTTGCGCAGTATTTT; CDR3 protein: CATSREVGGVAQYF
V gene: TRBV28; clone size: .; D gene: .; J gene: TRBJ2-1; CDR3 DNA: TGTGCCAGCAGTTTTCAAGGAGTAAACAATGAGCAGTTCTTC; CDR3 protein: CASSFQGVNNEQFF
V gene: TRBV18; clone size: .; D gene: TRBD2; J gene: TRBJ2-1; CDR3 DNA: TGTGCCAGCTCACCCCCCCGCGGGACTAGCGGGAACTTTTTATACAATGAGCAGTTCTTC; CDR3 protein: CASSPPRGTSGNFLYNEQFF
V gene: TRBV7-9; clone size: .; D gene: .; J gene: TRBJ2-1; CDR3 DNA: TGTGCCAGCAGCTTAGTCGGGGTCAATGAGCAGTTCTTC; CDR3 protein: CASSLVGVNEQFF
V gene: TRBV18; clone size: .; D gene: .; J gene: TRBJ1-1; CDR3 DNA: TGTGCCAGCTCACTGGGACATATGAACACTGAAGCTTTCTTT; CDR3 protein: CASSLGHMNTEAFF
V gene: TRBV7-9; clone size: .; D gene: TRBD2; J gene: TRBJ2-1; CDR3 DNA: TGTGCCAGCAGCTTAGGGTTTTGGCGGGAGAATGAGCAGTTCTTC; CDR3 protein: CASSLGFWRENEQFF
V gene: TRBV5-4; clone size: .; D gene: .; J gene: TRBJ1-6; CDR3 DNA: TGTGCCAGCAGCTTGGGCTCGGCTAGAAATTCACCCCTCCACTTT; CDR3 protein: CASSLGSARNSPLHF
V gene: TRBV6-2/TRBV6-3; clone size: .; D gene: .; J gene: TRBJ1-5; CDR3 DNA: TGTGCCAGCAGTTACGACCCCCGGCGGGTCAATCAGCCCCAGCATTTT; CDR3 protein: CASSYDPRRVNQPQHF
V gene: TRBV5-4; clone size: .; D gene: TRBD2; J gene: TRBJ2-7; CDR3 DNA: TGTGCCAGCAGCGAAGGGACTAGCGGGCCTCCCTACGAGCAGTACTTC; CDR3 protein: CASSEGTSGPPYEQYF
V gene: TRBV7-3; clone size: .; D gene: .; J gene: TRBJ2-7; CDR3 DNA: TGTGCCAGCAGCTTAGCTGCAGGGGCTTCCTACGAGCAGTACTTC; CDR3 protein: CASSLAAGASYEQYF
V gene: TRBV6-5; clone size: .; D gene: .; J gene: TRBJ2-7; CDR3 DNA: TGTGCCAGCAGCCCCGGGGGAGCGTACTCCTACGAGCAGTACTTC; CDR3 protein: CASSPGGAYSYEQYF
V gene: TRBV11-2; clone size: once; D gene: .; J gene: TRBJ1-5; CDR3 DNA: TGTGCCAGCAGCTTGAACAGGGAGAACAATCAGCCCCAGCATTTT; CDR3 protein: CASSLNRENNQPQHF
V gene: TRBV18; clone size: once; D gene: TRBD1; J gene: TRBJ1-4; CDR3 DNA: TGTGCCAGCTCACCCTTTGACAGGGGTGAAAAACTGTTTTTT; CDR3 protein: CASSPFDRGEKLFF
V gene: TRBV9; clone size: .; D gene: TRBD2; J gene: TRBJ2-4; CDR3 DNA: TGTGCCAGCAGCCCTCCGCCGGGGGGAATGGGTGGCATTCAGTACTTC; CDR3 protein: CASSPPPGGMGGIQYF
V gene: TRBV11-2; clone size: .; D gene: TRBD2; J gene: TRBJ2-1; CDR3 DNA: TGTGCCAGCACCCCCCAGCGGGGGGGGGCCAATGAGCAGTTCTTC; CDR3 protein: CASTPQRGGANEQFF
V gene: TRBV7-8; clone size: .; D gene: .; J gene: TRBJ1-5; CDR3 DNA: TGTGCCAGCAAACCATCGGGCAATCAGCCCCAGCATTTT; CDR3 protein: CASKPSGNQPQHF
V gene: TRBV28; clone size: .; D gene: .; J gene: TRBJ1-1; CDR3 DNA: TGTGCCAGCAGTTTAGCACAGATGAACACTGAAGCTTTCTTT; CDR3 protein: CASSLAQMNTEAFF
V gene: TRBV3-1/TRBV3-2; clone size: .; D gene: TRBD2; J gene: TRBJ2-1; CDR3 DNA: TGTGCCAGCAGCCAAGATAGGGGAAACGGGAGGTGTGAGCAGTTCTTC; CDR3 protein: CASSQDRGNGRCEQFF
V gene: TRBV5-1; clone size: few; D gene: TRBD2; J gene: TRBJ2-1; CDR3 DNA: TGCGCCAGCAGCACGGGCCTAGCGGGATACAATGAGCAGTTCTTC; CDR3 protein: CASSTGLAGYNEQFF
V gene: TRBV3-1/TRBV3-2; clone size: few; D gene: TRBD2; J gene: TRBJ2-3; CDR3 DNA: TGTGCCAGCAGCCAAGACAACTGGGCTGCGGCCGGGGGGGCAGATACGCAGTATTTT; CDR3 protein: CASSQDNWAAAGGADTQYF
V gene: TRBV18; clone size: .; D gene: .; J gene: TRBJ1-1; CDR3 DNA: TGTGCCAGCTCACCAAGTGAGGGGGACACTGAAGCTTTCTTT; CDR3 protein: CASSPSEGDTEAFF
V gene: TRBV7-2; clone size: .; D gene: .; J gene: TRBJ2-1; CDR3 DNA: TGTGCCAGCAGCTCGACGGGGAGTAATGAGCAGTTCTTC; CDR3 protein: CASSSTGSNEQFF
V gene: TRBV5-4; clone size: .; D gene: TRBD1; J gene: TRBJ2-3; CDR3 DNA: TGTGCCAGCAGCTTGGCCCGGGACAGGTCCACAGATACGCAGTATTTT; CDR3 protein: CASSLARDRSTDTQYF
V gene: TRBV14; clone size: .; D gene: .; J gene: TRBJ2-3; CDR3 DNA: TGTGCCAGCAGCCAATCCCGGGGTTTTAGCACAGATACGCAGTATTTT; CDR3 protein: CASSQSRGFSTDTQYF
V gene: TRBV7-9; clone size: .; D gene: TRBD2; J gene: TRBJ2-2; CDR3 DNA: TGTGCCAGCAGCTTTGCGGGAGGAACCGGGGAGCTGTTTTTT; CDR3 protein: CASSFAGGTGELFF
V gene: TRBV7-9; clone size: .; D gene: .; J gene: TRBJ2-5; CDR3 DNA: TGTGCCAGCAGGGACGTCGGGATTCAAGAGACCCAGTACTTC; CDR3 protein: CASRDVGIQETQYF
V gene: TRBV28; clone size: .; D gene: .; J gene: TRBJ1-4; CDR3 DNA: TGTGCCAGCTCCCTGGGGGGGCGGGATGAAAAACTGTTTTTT; CDR3 protein: CASSLGGRDEKLFF
V gene: TRBV10-3; clone size: .; D gene: TRBD2; J gene: TRBJ2-1; CDR3 DNA: TGTGCCATCAGGGCGACTAGCGGCTTCAATGAGCAGTTCTTC; CDR3 protein: CAIRATSGFNEQFF
V gene: TRBV24-1; clone size: .; D gene: TRBD1; J gene: TRBJ2-4; CDR3 DNA: TGTGCCACCAGTGATTCATTGGGCGGACAGGGGGGGAACATTCAGTACTTC; CDR3 protein: CATSDSLGGQGGNIQYF
V gene: TRBV28; clone size: .; D gene: .; J gene: TRBJ2-4; CDR3 DNA: TGTGCCAGCAGTTTAGGGGGGGCCAAAAACATTCAGTACTTC; CDR3 protein: CASSLGGAKNIQYF
V gene: TRBV29-1; clone size: .; D gene: .; J gene: TRBJ2-5; CDR3 DNA: TGCAGCGTAGCCAGGGATCTCGAGACCCAGTACTTC; CDR3 protein: CSVARDLETQYF
V gene: TRBV28; clone size: .; D gene: TRBD2; J gene: TRBJ2-7; CDR3 DNA: TGTGCCAGCAGTTTGGGGTCCTACGGGGGGACCTACGAGCAGTACTTC; CDR3 protein: CASSLGSYGGTYEQYF
V gene: TRBV5-5; clone size: .; D gene: .; J gene: TRBJ1-5; CDR3 DNA: TGTGCCAGCAGTTATACAGGGACGGGTCAGCCCCAGCATTTT; CDR3 protein: CASSYTGTGQPQHF
V gene: TRBV10-3; clone size: .; D gene: .; J gene: TRBJ2-1; CDR3 DNA: TGTGCCATCAGTGAAGAGCAAAATGAGCAGTTCTTC; CDR3 protein: CAISEEQNEQFF
V gene: TRBV4-3; clone size: .; D gene: TRBD2; J gene: TRBJ2-4; CDR3 DNA: TGCGCCAGCAGCCAAACTGCGGGAGGGGGAAACATTCAGTACTTC; CDR3 protein: CASSQTAGGGNIQYF
V gene: TRBV4-3; clone size: .; D gene: .; J gene: TRBJ2-2; CDR3 DNA: TGCGCCAGCAGCCAAGGTCTGCTAGCGCCAGGGGAGCTGTTTTTT; CDR3 protein: CASSQGLLAPGELFF
V gene: TRBV2; clone size: .; D gene: .; J gene: TRBJ1-3; CDR3 DNA: TGTGCCAGCGAATTGACAGGAAACACCATATATTTT; CDR3 protein: CASELTGNTIYF
V gene: TRBV13; clone size: .; D gene: TRBD1; J gene: TRBJ1-4; CDR3 DNA: TGTGCCAGCAGTCAGAAGACAGGGGCGGGCGAAAAACTGTTTTTT; CDR3 protein: CASSQKTGAGEKLFF
V gene: TRBV28; clone size: .; D gene: TRBD2; J gene: TRBJ2-1; CDR3 DNA: TGTGCCAGCACCGGTAGCGGGAGGGGGTACAATGAGCAGTTCTTC; CDR3 protein: CASTGSGRGYNEQFF
V gene: TRBV7-8; clone size: .; D gene: .; J gene: TRBJ2-3; CDR3 DNA: TGTGCCAGCAGCTTAGACAACCGGGAGCTTAGCACAGATACGCAGTATTTT; CDR3 protein: CASSLDNRELSTDTQYF
V gene: TRBV5-4; clone size: .; D gene: .; J gene: TRBJ2-2; CDR3 DNA: TGTGCCAGCAGCTTGGATCCTACCGGGGAGCTGTTTTTT; CDR3 protein: CASSLDPTGELFF
V gene: TRBV25-1; clone size: .; D gene: TRBD1; J gene: TRBJ2-2; CDR3 DNA: TGTGCCAGCAGTGCGACCGGGACAGGCGGCACCGGGGAGCTGTTTTTT; CDR3 protein: CASSATGTGGTGELFF
V gene: TRBV20-1; clone size: .; D gene: TRBD2; J gene: TRBJ2-7; CDR3 DNA: TGCAGTGCTAGTATAAGAGCTTACAGAGCGGGAGCTTCCTACGAGCAGTACTTC; CDR3 protein: CSASIRAYRAGASYEQYF
V gene: TRBV28; clone size: .; D gene: .; J gene: TRBJ2-3; CDR3 DNA: TGTGCCAGCAGTCTTTTAAGTCCGGGGGATACGCAGTATTTT; CDR3 protein: CASSLLSPGDTQYF
V gene: TRBV6-6; clone size: .; D gene: TRBD1; J gene: TRBJ2-7; CDR3 DNA: TGTGCCAGTCGGACAGGGGGCGCGTCATACGAGCAGTACTTC; CDR3 protein: CASRTGGASYEQYF
V gene: TRBV6-6; clone size: .; D gene: .; J gene: TRBJ1-1; CDR3 DNA: TGTGCCATGGCCTCGGACACCCGCAGTTCGGCTTTCTTT; CDR3 protein: CAMASDTRSSAFF
V gene: TRBV18; clone size: .; D gene: TRBD1; J gene: TRBJ2-1; CDR3 DNA: TGTGCCAGCTCACTCGGCGGACAGGGGTTTGACAATGAGCAGTTCTTC; CDR3 protein: CASSLGGQGFDNEQFF
V gene: TRBV3-1/TRBV3-2; clone size: once; D gene: TRBD1; J gene: TRBJ2-1; CDR3 DNA: TGTGCCAGCAGCCCTCAAAGGCGGCAGGGGGCGTGGAATGAGCAGTTCTTC; CDR3 protein: CASSPQRRQGAWNEQFF
V gene: TRBV24-1; clone size: .; D gene: TRBD1; J gene: TRBJ2-1; CDR3 DNA: TGTGCCACCAGTGAACAGGGGATTGAGCAGTTCTTC; CDR3 protein: CATSEQGIEQFF
V gene: TRBV5-4; clone size: .; D gene: TRBD2; J gene: TRBJ2-3; CDR3 DNA: TGTGCCAGCAGCCTCCCACCCAGGCTAGCGGGAGTGGCCGATACGCAGTATTTT; CDR3 protein: CASSLPPRLAGVADTQYF
V gene: TRBV7-8; clone size: .; D gene: .; J gene: TRBJ2-2; CDR3 DNA: TGTGCCAGCAGCCCCACCCATCGGGCTAGCTTGGAAGCCGGGGAGCTGTTTTTT; CDR3 protein: CASSPTHRASLEAGELFF
V gene: TRBV6-5; clone size: .; D gene: TRBD1; J gene: TRBJ2-7; CDR3 DNA: TGTGCCAGCAGTCTAACCGGGACAGGGACCTACGAGCAGTACTTC; CDR3 protein: CASSLTGTGTYEQYF